Shown below are 26 T cell receptor beta chains from a single sample sequenced in a study of blood T cell repertoires in COVID-19. Profiled with immunoSEQ multiplex PCR; TCRdb holds only in-frame clones, not every one. Of approximately 210,000 clones detected, almost 85% appear once; the ten largest clones hold about 15%. Sequenced input: PBMCs or T cells enriched from blood (not recorded which). The receptors were sampled from a man in his forties or fifties who had recovered from COVID-19.

The rearrangement joins TRBV7-9 to TRBJ2-2; tentatively, D is TRBD2 (6 bases). V dropped 4 bases and J dropped 0 bases, with 15 bases sitting between them. Germline V gene sequence: CDR1 SEHNR, CDR2 FQNEAQ (reference sequence). The length of the CDR3 is 17 residues. The CDR3 protein is CASSSQRAGSNTGELFF. Written as DNA, the CDR3 is TGTGCCAGCAGCTCCCAGCGGGCGGGATCGAACACCGGGGAGCTGTTTTTT.

The chain is built from TRBV6-2 or TRBV6-3 and TRBJ1-2; tentatively, D is TRBD1 (5 bases). The CDR3 runs to 16 residues. Germline CDR1 and CDR2: MNHEY and SVGEGT. With 6 bases removed from V and 5 bases from J, the gap between germline ends came to 22 bases. The CDR3: CASSLMIGAAWYGYTF. CDR3 bases: TGTGCCAGCAGCCTGATGATTGGGGCGGCATGGTATGGCTACACCTTC.

V is TRBV10-3 and J is TRBJ1-6; 7 bases agree with TRBD1. Unmatched junction bases numbered 7, after V lost 11 bases and J lost 6 bases. Per germline, CDR1 ENHRY and CDR2 SYGVKD. The CDR3 extends over 13 amino acids. The CDR3 DNA follows: TGTGCCGCACGGGACAGCATTAATTCACCCCTCCACTTT. It codes for CAARDSINSPLHF.

V is TRBV5-1 and J is TRBJ2-2; 12 bases map to TRBD2. Looked up from germline, CDR1 is SGHRS and CDR2 is YFSETQ. The CDR3 length is 19 residues. V lost 2 bases to trimming and J lost 6 bases; unmatched junction nucleotides: 14. The CDR3 sequence is CASSLKPSGRALLAGELFF. The CDR3, as DNA: TGCGCCAGCAGCTTAAAGCCTAGCGGGAGGGCCCTTCTTGCCGGGGAGCTGTTTTTT.

V is TRBV7-2 and J is TRBJ1-1; D uncertain. Germline V gives CDR1 SGHTA, CDR2 FQGNSA. The V gene lost 0 bases and the J gene lost 1 base, with 6 bases spanning the gap. CDR3 length: 14 amino acids. In DNA, the CDR3 is TGTGCCAGCAGCTTAGCCCCAGGGAACACTGAAGCTTTCTTT. Its translation: CASSLAPGNTEAFF. Full variable domain (outside the CDR3, taken from reference TRBV7-2 and TRBJ1-1): GAGVSQSPSNKVTEKGKDVELRCDPISGHTALYWYRQSLGQGLEFLIYFQGNSAPDKSGLPSDRFSAERTGGSVSTLTIQRTQQEDSAVYLCASSLAPGNTEAFFGQGTRLTVV.

The gene calls are TRBV18 and TRBJ2-5; weak D call: TRBD2 (5 bases). CDR1 and CDR2 from the germline V gene are KGHSH and LQKENI. This CDR3 is built from 13 residues. The ends were cut back, 2 bases at V and 5 bases at J, with 9 bases in the middle. The CDR3 spells CASSPTSSETQYF. In DNA, the CDR3 is TGTGCCAGCTCACCAACTAGTTCCGAGACCCAGTACTTC.

A note on this clone: The sample carries other DNA sequences with the same CDR3. The rearrangement uses TRBV4-1 and TRBJ2-7, with TRBD1 matching over 7 bases. Trimming removed 3 bases from V and 5 bases from J; junction bases left unmatched: 4. Germline CDR1 and CDR2: MGHRA and YSYEKL. The length of the CDR3 is 13 residues. The CDR3 nucleotides read TGCGCCAGCAGCCATCGTACAGGGGACGAGCAGTACTTC. The encoded protein is CASSHRTGDEQYF.

The J gene is TRBJ2-5, the V gene TRBV5-4; 14 nucleotides match TRBD2. With 4 bases clipped from V and 5 bases from J, the junction kept 7 bases outside the gene matches. Germline CDR1 is SGHNT and CDR2 is YYREEE (reference sequence). This CDR3 region has 16 residues. DNA of the CDR3: TGTGCCAGCAGCCTGACTAGCGGGAGGGCCTCGGAGACCCAGTACTTC. Residues: CASSLTSGRASETQYF.

V is TRBV29-1 and J is TRBJ2-3, with 10 nucleotides matching TRBD2. J lost 0 bases, V lost 5 bases, and 8 bases had no gene match. Germline loops: CDR1 SQVTM, CDR2 ANQGSEA. This CDR3 has 16 amino acids. This chain's CDR3 is CSVWDSGGPSTDTQYF. The CDR3 DNA is TGCAGCGTTTGGGATAGCGGGGGGCCTAGCACAGATACGCAGTATTTT.

The chain links TRBV5-6 to TRBJ2-1; 14 bases agree with TRBD2. After removal of 4 bases from V and 3 bases from J, the junction contained 6 bases not matched to a gene. The germline V gene encodes CDR1 SGHDT and CDR2 YYEEEE. The CDR3 contains 17 residues. The CDR3 sequence is CASSGLGLAGGYNEQFF. CDR3 DNA sequence: TGTGCCAGCAGCGGACTCGGACTAGCGGGGGGCTACAATGAGCAGTTCTTC.

The rearrangement joins TRBV24-1 to TRBJ2-1, with TRBD1 matching 7 bases. The CDR3 sequence is 17 residues long. Looked up from germline, CDR1 is KGHDR and CDR2 is SFDVKD. V lost 4 bases, J lost 0 bases, and 8 bases stayed unmatched. CDR3 DNA sequence: TGTGCCACCAGTGACCAGACAGGGCGGTCCTCCTACAATGAGCAGTTCTTC. Amino acid sequence: CATSDQTGRSSYNEQFF.

V and J are TRBV4-3 and TRBJ2-7, with 7 bases that match TRBD2. The V gene end was trimmed by 1 base and the J gene end by 2 bases; junction bases not matched to a gene: 8. The CDR3 spans 16 residues. Germline assignment: CDR1 LGHNA and CDR2 YSLEER. The CDR3 here is CASSQVTMGGAYEQYF. CDR3 sequence (DNA): TGCGCCAGCAGCCAAGTAACCATGGGGGGGGCCTACGAGCAGTACTTC.

This chain uses TRBV10-3 with TRBJ2-5; 9 bases line up with TRBD1. Trimming cost V 6 bases and J 2 bases; bases outside gene matches: 7. The CDR3 is 15 amino acids. Per the germline V gene, CDR1 is ENHRY and CDR2 is SYGVKD. The CDR3 loop is CAIRRTGEKQETQYF. The DNA of the CDR3 is TGTGCCATCAGAAGGACAGGGGAGAAGCAAGAGACCCAGTACTTC.

V usage is TRBV5-5 and J usage is TRBJ2-3, with D unresolved. The CDR3 consists of 14 residues. V lost 2 bases and J 0 bases, leaving 7 bases between the germline ends. The germline V gene encodes CDR1 SGHKS and CDR2 YYEKEE (reference sequence). This CDR3 is CASSFLPSTDTQYF. CDR3 in DNA: TGTGCCAGCAGCTTCCTACCGAGCACAGATACGCAGTATTTT.

The V gene is TRBV20-1, the J gene TRBJ2-7; possibly TRBD2 for D (5 bases). The germline V gene has CDR1 DFQATT and CDR2 SNEGSKA (reference sequence). CDR3 length: 17 amino acids. Trimming cost V 3 bases and J 3 bases, with 24 bases left between them. The CDR3 nucleotides are TGCAGTGCTAGTACCGGTGGGAACTGGCGGGTGGACTACGAGCAGTACTTC. Amino acid sequence: CSASTGGNWRVDYEQYF.

CDR3 coding DNA: TGTGCCAGTAGTATTAACGGCGGGAGTGCAGATACGCAGTATTTT. It is translated as CASSINGGSADTQYF. The chain uses TRBV19 and TRBJ2-3; 7 bases map to TRBD2. Germline V lookup: CDR1 LNHDA, CDR2 SQIVND (reference sequence). The CDR3 sequence is 15 residues long. J was trimmed by 4 bases and V by 3 bases; bases with no gene match: 7.

The CDR3 region has the DNA TGTGCCAGCAGTCCGGACAGGGGGCAAGGCTACACCTTC. It yields the protein CASSPDRGQGYTF. This rearrangement joins TRBV12-3 or TRBV12-4 to TRBJ1-2; 11 bases map to TRBD1. The CDR3 is 13 amino acids. V trimming: 5 bases; J trimming: 8 bases; junction bases outside the gene matches: 4.

This sequence joins TRBV5-1 and TRBJ2-2; D possibly corresponds to TRBD1 (6 bases). Germline lookup yields CDR1 SGHRS and CDR2 YFSETQ. Trimming took off 1 base at V and 6 bases at J, with 16 bases between the two ends. The CDR3 runs to 16 residues. The CDR3 DNA reads as TGCGCCAGCAGCTTGTCGGACAGTGGGAGCCCCGGGGAGCTGTTTTTT. Protein: CASSLSDSGSPGELFF.

The J gene is TRBJ1-6, the V gene TRBV5-1, with D perhaps matching TRBD1 (6 bases). The CDR3 runs to 14 residues. The germline V gene encodes CDR1 SGHRS and CDR2 YFSETQ. V shed 7 bases and J shed 9 bases, with 17 bases lying between them. CDR3 sequence (DNA): TGCGCCAGCTTTACAGGGCTCGTCGGTTCACCCCTCCACTTT. Its protein is CASFTGLVGSPLHF.

V usage is TRBV30 and J usage is TRBJ1-2; 8 positions match TRBD1. Per germline, CDR1 GTSNPN and CDR2 SVGIG (reference sequence). The junction had 6 bases not matched to a gene; V was cut back by 1 base and J by 2 bases. This CDR3 comprises 15 residues. The CDR3 loop reads CAWSDRDRLNYGYTF. The CDR3 DNA reads as TGTGCCTGGAGTGACCGGGACAGGCTCAACTATGGCTACACCTTC.

This sequence joins TRBV25-1 and TRBJ2-3, with D unclear. The length of the CDR3 is 14 residues. Germline V gene data show CDR1 as MGHDK and CDR2 as SYGVNS. Trimming took off 1 base at V and 8 bases at J, with 13 bases between the two ends. CDR3 DNA: TGTGCCAGCAGTGAATCTAATGCGGCGGCTACGCAGTATTTT. Encoded protein: CASSESNAAATQYF.

The chain carries TRBV4-1 and TRBJ1-5, with TRBD1 matching 8 bases. Germline trimming cut 3 bases from V and 7 bases from J; bases unmatched to any gene: 26. CDR3 length equals 21 residues. Germline CDR1 and CDR2: MGHRA and YSYEKL. CDR3 in amino acids: CASSHGRGPETGVSLRQPQHF. CDR3 nucleotide sequence: TGCGCCAGCAGCCATGGCAGGGGTCCGGAGACAGGGGTCTCGCTTAGACAGCCCCAGCATTTT.

This chain uses TRBV5-1 with TRBJ2-7; D is perhaps TRBD2 (6 bases). V was shortened by 3 bases and J by 4 bases, with 17 bases between the two germline ends. There are 15 residues in the CDR3. In germline, CDR1 is SGHRS, CDR2 YFSETQ. The CDR3 region has the DNA TGCGCCAGCAGCTCGGGAGATATTTACAGTTACGAGCAGTACTTC. Its translation is CASSSGDIYSYEQYF.

This rearrangement joins TRBV5-1 to TRBJ1-3; D is possibly TRBD1 (5 bases). The CDR3 spans 17 residues. Trimming removed 1 base at V and 0 bases at J, with 14 bases between. Germline V gene lookup returns CDR1 SGHRS and CDR2 YFSETQ. CDR3 bases: TGCGCCAGCAGCTTGACGGGACGGGACTACTCTGGAAACACCATATATTTT. It specifies CASSLTGRDYSGNTIYF.

The chain has TRBV4-3 and TRBJ1-1, with 11 bases that match TRBD1. Germline CDR1 and CDR2: LGHNA and YSLEER. The CDR3 contains 14 residues. The J segment lost 10 bases and the V segment lost 1 base, leaving 5 bases of the junction unmatched. CDR3 sequence: CASSQVGQGAGAFF. The CDR3 bases are TGCGCCAGCAGCCAAGTAGGACAGGGGGCGGGAGCTTTCTTT.

Sample share makes this clone medium-sized. CDR3 loop: CASSFGADSPLHF. In DNA form, the CDR3 reads TGTGCCAGCAGTTTCGGAGCGGATTCACCCCTCCACTTT. The rearrangement uses TRBV27 and TRBJ1-6; no reliable D call. Germline-derived CDR1 and CDR2 are MNHEY and SMNVEV (reference sequence). Trimming removed 3 bases from V and 8 bases from J, with 8 bases in between. The CDR3 is 13 amino acids.